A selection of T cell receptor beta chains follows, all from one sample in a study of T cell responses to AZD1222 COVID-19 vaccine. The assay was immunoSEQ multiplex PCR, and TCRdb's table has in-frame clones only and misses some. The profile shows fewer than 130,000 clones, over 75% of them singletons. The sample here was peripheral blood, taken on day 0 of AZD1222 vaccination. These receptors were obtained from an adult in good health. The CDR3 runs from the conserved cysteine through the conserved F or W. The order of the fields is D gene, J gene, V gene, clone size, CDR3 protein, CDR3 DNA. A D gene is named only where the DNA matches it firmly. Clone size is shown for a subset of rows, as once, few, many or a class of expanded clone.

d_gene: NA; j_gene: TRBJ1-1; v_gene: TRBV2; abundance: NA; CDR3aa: CASSEEGRTEAFF; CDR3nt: TGTGCCAGCAGTGAAGAAGGACGGACTGAAGCTTTCTTT
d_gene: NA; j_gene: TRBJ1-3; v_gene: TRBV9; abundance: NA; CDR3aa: CASSVGSGGGNTIYF; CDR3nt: TGTGCCAGCAGCGTGGGTAGCGGAGGCGGAAACACCATATATTTT
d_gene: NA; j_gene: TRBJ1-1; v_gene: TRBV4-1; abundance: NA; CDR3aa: CASSQAGGRITEAFF; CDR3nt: TGCGCCAGCAGCCAAGCGGGGGGGCGGATCACTGAAGCTTTCTTT
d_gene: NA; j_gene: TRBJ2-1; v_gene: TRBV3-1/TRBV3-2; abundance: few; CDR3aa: CASSQPPPPRAEQFF; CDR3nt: TGTGCCAGCAGCCAACCTCCCCCGCCCAGGGCTGAGCAGTTCTTC
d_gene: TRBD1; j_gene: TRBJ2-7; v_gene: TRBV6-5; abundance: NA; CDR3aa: CASSTGTANSYEQYF; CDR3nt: TGTGCCAGCAGTACTGGGACAGCGAACTCCTACGAGCAGTACTTC
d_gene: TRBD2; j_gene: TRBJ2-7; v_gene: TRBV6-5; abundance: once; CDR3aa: CATQPPLAGSDEQYF; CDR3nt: TGTGCCACCCAACCCCCCCTAGCGGGAAGCGACGAGCAGTACTTC
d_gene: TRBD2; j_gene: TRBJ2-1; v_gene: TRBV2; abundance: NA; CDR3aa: CASSEASGGYNEQFF; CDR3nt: TGTGCCAGCAGTGAAGCTAGCGGGGGGTACAATGAGCAGTTCTTC
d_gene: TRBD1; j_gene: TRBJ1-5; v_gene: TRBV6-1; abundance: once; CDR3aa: CASSEFQGANLYSNQPQHF; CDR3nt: TGTGCCAGCAGTGAATTCCAGGGGGCTAACCTTTATAGCAATCAGCCCCAGCATTTT
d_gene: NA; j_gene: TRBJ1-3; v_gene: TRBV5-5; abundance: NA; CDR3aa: CASSGGNTIYF; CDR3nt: TGTGCCAGCAGCGGTGGAAACACCATATATTTT
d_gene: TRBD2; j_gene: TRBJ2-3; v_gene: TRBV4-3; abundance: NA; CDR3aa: CASSPFTSGGTDTQYF; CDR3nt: TGCGCCAGCAGCCCATTCACTAGCGGGGGCACAGATACGCAGTATTTT
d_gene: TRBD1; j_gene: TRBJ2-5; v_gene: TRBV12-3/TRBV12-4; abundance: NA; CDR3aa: CASSKTGGETQYF; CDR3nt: TGTGCCAGCAGTAAGACAGGGGGGGAGACCCAGTACTTC
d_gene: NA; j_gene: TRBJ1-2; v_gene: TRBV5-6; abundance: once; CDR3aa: CASSFTARGYTF; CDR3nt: TGTGCCAGCAGCTTCACGGCACGTGGGTACACCTTC
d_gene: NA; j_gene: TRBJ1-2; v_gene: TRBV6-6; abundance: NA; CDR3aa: CASSERRIGYGYTF; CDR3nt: TGTGCCAGCAGCGAGAGGAGGATTGGTTATGGCTACACCTTC
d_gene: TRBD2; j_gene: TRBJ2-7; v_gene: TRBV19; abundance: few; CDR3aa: CASSILAGGRYEQYF; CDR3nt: TGTGCCAGTAGTATCCTAGCGGGGGGAAGGTACGAGCAGTACTTC
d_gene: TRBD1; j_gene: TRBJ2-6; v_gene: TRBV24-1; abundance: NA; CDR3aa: CATSDFGTGGSGANVLTF; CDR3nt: TGTGCCACCAGTGATTTCGGGACAGGGGGTTCTGGGGCCAACGTCCTGACTTTC
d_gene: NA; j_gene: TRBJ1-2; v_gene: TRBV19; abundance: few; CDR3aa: CASSIRDIQPTNYGYTF; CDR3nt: TGTGCCAGTAGTATAAGGGACATCCAGCCGACTAACTATGGCTACACCTTC
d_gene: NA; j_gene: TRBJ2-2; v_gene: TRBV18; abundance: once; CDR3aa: CASSLHGDTGELFF; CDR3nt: TGTGCCAGCTCACTACACGGGGACACCGGGGAGCTGTTTTTT
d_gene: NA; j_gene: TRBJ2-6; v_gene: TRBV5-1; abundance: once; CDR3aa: CASSLTTVSGANVLTF; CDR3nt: TGCGCCAGCAGCTTGACGACAGTTTCTGGGGCCAACGTCCTGACTTTC
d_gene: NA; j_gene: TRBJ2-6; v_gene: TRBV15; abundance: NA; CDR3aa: CATSRAQRSGANVLTF; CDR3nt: TGTGCCACCAGCAGGGCCCAGAGGTCTGGGGCCAACGTCCTGACTTTC
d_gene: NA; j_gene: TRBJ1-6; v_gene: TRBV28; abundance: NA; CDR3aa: CASSLPGRDNSPLHF; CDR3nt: TGTGCCAGCAGTTTACCTGGACGGGATAATTCACCCCTCCACTTT
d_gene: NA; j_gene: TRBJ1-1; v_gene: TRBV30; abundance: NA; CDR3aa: CAATGNTEAFF; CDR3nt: TGTGCCGCGACGGGAAACACTGAAGCTTTCTTT
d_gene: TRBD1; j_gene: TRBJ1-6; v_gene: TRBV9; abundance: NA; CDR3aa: CASGGQGNNSPLHF; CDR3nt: TGTGCCAGCGGAGGACAGGGGAATAATTCACCCCTCCACTTT
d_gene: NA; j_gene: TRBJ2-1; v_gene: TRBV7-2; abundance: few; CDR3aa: CASSLEGGVPYNEQFF; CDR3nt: TGTGCCAGCAGCTTAGAAGGAGGAGTGCCCTACAATGAGCAGTTCTTC
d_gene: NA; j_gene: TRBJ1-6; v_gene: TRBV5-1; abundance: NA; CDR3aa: CASSLWTAWDNSPLHF; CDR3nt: TGCGCCAGCAGCTTGTGGACGGCCTGGGATAATTCACCCCTCCACTTT
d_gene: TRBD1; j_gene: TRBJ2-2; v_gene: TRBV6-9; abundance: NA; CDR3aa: CASTRDSENPGELFF; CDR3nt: TGTGCCAGCACCCGGGACAGTGAAAACCCCGGGGAGCTGTTTTTT
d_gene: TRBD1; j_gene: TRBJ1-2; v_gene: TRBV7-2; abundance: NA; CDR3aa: CASSRPGQANYGYTF; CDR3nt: TGTGCCAGCAGCAGGCCGGGACAGGCTAACTATGGCTACACCTTC
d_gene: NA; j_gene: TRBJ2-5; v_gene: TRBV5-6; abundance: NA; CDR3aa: CASRITLGGQETQYF; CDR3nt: TGTGCCAGCAGGATAACCCTCGGGGGTCAAGAGACCCAGTACTTC
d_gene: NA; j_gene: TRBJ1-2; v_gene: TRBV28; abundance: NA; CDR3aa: CASIPAVGRDYGYTF; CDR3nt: TGTGCCAGCATCCCGGCGGTGGGCAGGGACTATGGCTACACCTTC
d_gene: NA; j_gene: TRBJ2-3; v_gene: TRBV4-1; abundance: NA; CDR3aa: CASSQPLGGRTDTQYF; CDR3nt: TGCGCCAGCAGCCAACCTCTAGGGGGGCGAACAGATACGCAGTATTTT
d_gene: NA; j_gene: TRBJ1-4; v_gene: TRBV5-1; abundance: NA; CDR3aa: CASSLRAGEKLFF; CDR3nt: TGCGCCAGCAGCTTGAGGGCAGGCGAAAAACTGTTTTTT
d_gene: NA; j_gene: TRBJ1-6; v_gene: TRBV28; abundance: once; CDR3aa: CASASGVGNSPLHF; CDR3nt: TGTGCCAGCGCTAGCGGGGTGGGAAATTCACCCCTCCACTTT
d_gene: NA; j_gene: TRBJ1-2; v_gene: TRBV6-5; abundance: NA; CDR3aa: CASSYEGGGGYTF; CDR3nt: TGTGCCAGCAGTTACGAAGGAGGGGGTGGCTACACCTTC
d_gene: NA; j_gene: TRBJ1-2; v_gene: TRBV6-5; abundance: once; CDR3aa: CASTALPRGYTF; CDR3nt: TGTGCCAGCACCGCTCTACCAAGAGGCTACACCTTC
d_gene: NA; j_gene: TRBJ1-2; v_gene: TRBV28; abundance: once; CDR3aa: CASSPDGRYGYTF; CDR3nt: TGTGCCAGCAGTCCGGACGGAAGGTATGGCTACACCTTC